Reported below is one T cell receptor (beta chain). The sample belongs to a study of blood T cell repertoires in COVID-19. Study-level information: COVID-19 samples from acute and convalescent phases originated in the United States, Italy and Spain. The analysed material was cDNA or gDNA that came from T cells, B-cell-depleted T cells, or PBMCs.

Original processing methods: Amplifying reference gene primers gave estimates of nucleated cell counts. Only in-frame clones appear in the TCRdb table, and some are missing; sequencing was by immunoSEQ multiplex PCR. That table supplies the V and J calls and clone size; D and trimming were determined from the DNA. Here the sample spans approximately 140,000 clones, 87% being singletons. The CDR3 is made up of 14 amino acids. The V end was cut by 2 bases, the J end by 1 base, with 8 bases between. Germline lookup yields CDR1 KGHSH and CDR2 LQKENI. The chain links TRBV18 to TRBJ1-1, with D unclear. This TCR was sampled from a woman aged 55 to 70 with active or convalescent COVID-19. The source material was peripheral blood. The CDR3 region is CASSPESKNTEAFF. In nucleotides, the CDR3 is TGTGCCAGCTCACCAGAGTCAAAGAACACTGAAGCTTTCTTT.